These T cell receptor beta chains were read from a single sample in a study of T-cell memory formation after mild COVID-19. Each CDR3 protein gets one entry after TCRdb re-called the 5' RACE reads with MiXCR. The sample yields 250,000 to 350,000 distinct CDR3 sequences, around a sixth seen once. Source material: PBMCs or a T cell subset sorted from them (not recorded which). The receptors here all came from a young man who had mild COVID-19 (a few samples of this study predate the infection). Cell type and time point are not known. The CDR3 runs from the conserved cysteine through the conserved F or W. D genes are given only for firm matches. A clone size is listed for some rows: how often the clone was seen (once, few, many), or a class if it is expanded.

v_gene	j_gene	abundance	d_gene	CDR3aa	CDR3nt
TRBV10-3	TRBJ1-2	-	-	CAISESPVRGSGGYTF	TGTGCCATCAGTGAGTCGCCCGTCCGGGGGAGCGGAGGCTACACCTTC
TRBV7-6	TRBJ2-5	few	-	CASSPRNSGTGRETQYF	TGTGCCAGCAGTCCAAGGAACAGCGGGACAGGACGAGAGACCCAGTACTTC
TRBV9	TRBJ2-2	few	TRBD1	CASSPQAGQGAAGELFF	TGTGCCAGCAGCCCGCAGGCTGGACAGGGGGCCGCCGGGGAGCTGTTTTTT
TRBV29-1	TRBJ2-7	-	TRBD1	CSVGGTGALYEQYF	TGCAGCGTTGGAGGGACAGGGGCACTCTACGAGCAGTACTTC
TRBV7-8	TRBJ2-3	few	-	CASSYVYTDTQYF	TGTGCCAGCAGCTACGTGTACACAGATACGCAGTATTTT
TRBV9	TRBJ1-2	-	-	CASSVAESVGYTF	TGTGCCAGCAGCGTGGCGGAGTCGGTTGGCTACACCTTC
TRBV11-2	TRBJ2-5	-	TRBD1	CASSLVTGLGETQYF	TGTGCCAGCAGCTTAGTGACAGGGTTAGGAGAGACCCAGTACTTC
TRBV10-3	TRBJ1-2	few	-	CAISSRGQPNYGYTF	TGTGCCATCAGTAGTCGGGGCCAGCCGAACTATGGCTACACCTTC
TRBV12-3/TRBV12-4	TRBJ1-2	-	-	CASRTWSSYGYTF	TGTGCCAGCAGGACTTGGAGCAGTTATGGCTACACCTTC
TRBV4-3	TRBJ1-2	few	TRBD1	CASSQAGTGDYGYTF	TGCGCCAGCAGCCAAGCCGGGACAGGGGACTATGGCTACACCTTC
TRBV20-1	TRBJ1-2	-	-	CSAILRTVANYGYTF	TGCAGTGCTATCCTCCGGACCGTTGCTAACTATGGCTACACCTTC
TRBV7-6	TRBJ2-3	-	-	CASSPQGRNTQYF	TGTGCCAGCAGCCCACAGGGTAGGAATACGCAGTATTTT
TRBV2	TRBJ1-2	few	TRBD1	CARHRGTDYGYTF	TGTGCCAGACATCGGGGGACAGACTATGGCTACACCTTC
TRBV5-4	TRBJ2-2	many	TRBD2	CASSLVGRGSNTGELFF	TGTGCCAGCAGCTTGGTGGGGCGGGGGTCGAACACCGGGGAGCTGTTTTTT
TRBV20-1	TRBJ1-2	few	-	CSARTGYGYTF	TGCAGTGCTAGGACAGGCTATGGCTACACCTTC
TRBV12-3/TRBV12-4	TRBJ2-7	-	-	CASSLWSATDEQYF	TGTGCCAGCAGTTTATGGTCAGCGACCGACGAGCAGTACTTC
TRBV24-1	TRBJ1-5	-	-	CATSDGEGQPQHF	TGTGCCACCAGTGATGGGGAGGGTCAGCCCCAGCATTTT
TRBV4-1	TRBJ1-1	-	-	CASSLLYPRARTNTEAFF	TGCGCCAGCAGCCTTCTGTACCCAAGGGCACGGACCAACACTGAAGCTTTCTTT
TRBV7-3	TRBJ1-6	few	TRBD1	CASRQGAATPLHF	TGTGCCAGCAGGCAGGGGGCCGCCACACCCCTCCACTTT
TRBV11-2	TRBJ2-3	-	-	CASSLGPYTQYF	TGTGCCAGCAGCTTGGGCCCGTATACGCAGTATTTT
TRBV20-1	TRBJ2-3	few	-	CSARGPRPGPDTQYF	TGCAGTGCTAGGGGGCCGCGACCGGGGCCAGATACGCAGTATTTT
TRBV5-1	TRBJ1-2	few	TRBD1	CASSLGTGGPANYGYTF	TGCGCCAGCAGCTTGGGGACAGGGGGCCCAGCTAACTATGGCTACACCTTC
TRBV9	TRBJ2-2	-	-	CASSVGGTNTGELFF	TGTGCCAGCAGCGTAGGGGGAACGAACACCGGGGAGCTGTTTTTT
TRBV6-1	TRBJ1-1	few	-	CASRLQGYTEAFF	TGTGCCAGCAGGCTACAGGGCTACACTGAAGCTTTCTTT
TRBV15	TRBJ1-4	few	-	CATSRNAGVEKLFF	TGTGCCACCAGCAGAAACGCTGGGGTTGAAAAACTGTTTTTT
TRBV6-2/TRBV6-3	TRBJ1-1	-	-	CASSYPTTGDTMNTEAFF	TGTGCCAGCAGTTACCCGACAACTGGTGATACTATGAACACTGAAGCTTTCTTT
TRBV12-3/TRBV12-4	TRBJ2-2	-	TRBD1	CASSGTGLSNTGELFF	TGTGCCAGCAGTGGGACAGGCCTTTCGAACACCGGGGAGCTGTTTTTT
TRBV6-2/TRBV6-3	TRBJ2-3	few	-	CASRLGQYGTDTQYF	TGTGCCAGCAGACTTGGACAGTATGGCACAGATACGCAGTATTTT
TRBV6-5	TRBJ1-4	few	-	CASSYGGKIGKLFF	TGTGCCAGCAGTTACGGCGGAAAGATCGGAAAACTGTTTTTT
TRBV20-1	TRBJ2-5	-	TRBD2	CSAPRPGLAWQETQYF	TGCAGTGCTCCTCGCCCGGGACTAGCTTGGCAAGAGACCCAGTACTTC
TRBV12-3/TRBV12-4	TRBJ2-3	-	-	CASSRDHLTDTQYF	TGTGCCAGCAGCCGGGACCATCTCACAGATACGCAGTATTTT
TRBV5-1	TRBJ1-2	few	TRBD1	CASSPGGGTAGYTF	TGCGCCAGCAGCCCGGGAGGCGGGACAGCCGGCTACACCTTC
TRBV7-2	TRBJ1-3	-	TRBD1	CASSKGQYPGNTIYF	TGTGCCAGCAGCAAGGGACAGTACCCTGGAAACACCATATATTTT
TRBV12-3/TRBV12-4	TRBJ2-7	-	-	CASTLEGVYEQYF	TGTGCCAGCACGTTGGAGGGCGTATACGAGCAGTACTTC
TRBV7-9	TRBJ2-5	-	TRBD1	CASSGRQGIQTQYF	TGTGCCAGCAGCGGTAGACAGGGAATACAGACCCAGTACTTC
TRBV27	TRBJ1-6	few	-	CANKGPGNSPLHF	TGTGCCAACAAAGGGCCAGGGAATTCACCCCTCCACTTT
TRBV11-2	TRBJ2-5	-	TRBD2	CASSLVATSGGVWETQYF	TGTGCCAGCAGCTTAGTGGCGACTAGCGGGGGAGTTTGGGAGACCCAGTACTTC
TRBV4-2	TRBJ2-1	few	-	CASSQDPGPKAVDEQFF	TGTGCCAGCAGCCAAGATCCGGGACCCAAAGCGGTAGATGAGCAGTTCTTC
TRBV12-3/TRBV12-4	TRBJ2-5	few	-	CASSSRGIETQYF	TGTGCCAGCTCCTCCCGGGGAATAGAGACCCAGTACTTC
TRBV24-1	TRBJ1-4	few	-	CATTGEGRRGSNEKLFF	TGTGCCACCACCGGGGAGGGACGGAGGGGTTCGAATGAAAAACTGTTTTTT
TRBV19	TRBJ1-6	few	TRBD1	CASSIQGANSPLHF	TGTGCCAGTAGTATCCAGGGGGCAAATTCACCCCTCCACTTT
TRBV7-2	TRBJ2-3	-	-	CASSPGEATQYF	TGTGCCAGCAGCCCAGGGGAGGCTACGCAGTATTTT
TRBV21-1	TRBJ2-3	-	-	CASSRKERGAGGTDTQYF	TGTGCCAGCAGCAGGAAGGAACGGGGGGCCGGGGGCACAGATACGCAGTATTTT
TRBV5-1	TRBJ2-2	-	-	CASSLPHTGELFF	TGCGCCAGCAGCTTGCCGCACACCGGGGAGCTGTTTTTT
TRBV7-9	TRBJ1-1	-	-	CASSPVGFTNTEAFF	TGTGCCAGCAGCCCGGTCGGGTTCACGAACACTGAAGCTTTCTTT
TRBV4-1	TRBJ1-1	once	TRBD1	CASSRRQGLNTEAFF	TGCGCCAGCAGCCGTAGACAGGGACTGAACACTGAAGCTTTCTTT
TRBV13	TRBJ2-1	once	-	CASRVDFGEQFF	TGTGCCAGCAGGGTGGACTTTGGTGAGCAGTTCTTC
TRBV7-7	TRBJ2-5	-	TRBD2	CASSWGLAKSQETQYF	TGTGCTAGCAGCTGGGGACTAGCGAAAAGTCAAGAGACCCAGTACTTC
TRBV11-2	TRBJ2-7	few	-	CASSFQYSYEQYF	TGTGCCAGCAGCTTCCAGTACTCCTACGAGCAGTACTTC
TRBV5-1	TRBJ1-2	-	-	CASSATGPSNYGYTF	TGCGCCAGCAGCGCCACGGGACCATCTAACTATGGCTACACCTTC
TRBV29-1	TRBJ2-4	few	-	CSVAGRAKNIQYF	TGCAGCGTCGCCGGGAGAGCCAAAAACATTCAGTACTTC
TRBV7-3	TRBJ1-1	few	-	CASSPTAFGNTEAFF	TGTGCCAGCAGCCCCACAGCGTTCGGGAACACTGAAGCTTTCTTT
TRBV20-1	TRBJ2-7	-	-	CSARGRTVSSYEQYF	TGCAGTGCTAGAGGAAGAACAGTGAGCTCCTACGAGCAGTACTTC